This TCR beta chain was obtained from a study of control samples from healthy donors and cancer patients. Assay used: immunoSEQ multiplex PCR; TCRdb lists only in-frame clones, some missing. The data hold about 160,000 clones, with nearly 96% observed a single time. This CDR3 contains 15 residues. V was shortened by 0 bases and J by 2 bases, with 10 bases between the two germline ends. Germline loops: CDR1 SGDLS, CDR2 YYNGEE. The sequence was collected from a woman in her twenties or thirties in good health. This chain uses TRBV9 with TRBJ2-3; D is possibly TRBD2 (6 bases). The specimen sequenced was blood. CDR3 in DNA: TGTGCCAGCAGCGTAGCGGGAGCGATCACAGATACGCAGTATTTT. It specifies CASSVAGAITDTQYF. The entire variable domain, with the rest obtained from reference TRBV9 and TRBJ2-3, is as follows: DSGVTQTPKHLITATGQRVTLRCSPRSGDLSVYWYQQSLDQGLQFLIQYYNGEERAKGNILERFSAQQFPDLHSELNLSSLELGDSALYFCASSVAGAITDTQYFGPGTRLTVL.